Listed below are T cell receptor beta chains from one sample, sequenced in a study of cytomegalovirus exposure and HLA in healthy donors. The table came from immunoSEQ multiplex PCR; TCRdb's copy has only in-frame clones and leaves some out. The sample contains some 80,000 clones, roughly 80% of which appear only once. Input material: PBMCs. Source of these receptors: a human donor in good health. Each CDR3 is given with its conserved first and last residue. Fields, in order: V gene, clone size, D gene, J gene, CDR3 protein, CDR3 DNA. The D gene is left open where the match is weak. Clone size is not always given. Where it is, it says once, few, many or a class for expanded clones.

>TRBV2|.|TRBD1|TRBJ2-7
CASTWDREDEQYF
TGTGCCAGCACCTGGGACAGGGAGGACGAGCAGTACTTC
>TRBV11-2|.|TRBD1|TRBJ1-2
CASSSRQGRYGYTF
TGTGCCAGCAGCTCCCGACAGGGGAGGTATGGCTACACCTTC
>TRBV27|.|TRBD1|TRBJ1-2
CASSLFGQGGHYGYTF
TGTGCCAGCAGTTTATTTGGACAGGGGGGTCACTATGGCTACACCTTC
>TRBV4-3|medium-sized|TRBD1|TRBJ1-1
CASSLGTGGSNTEAFF
TGCGCCAGCAGCCTAGGGACAGGGGGCTCTAACACTGAAGCTTTCTTT
>TRBV7-6|.|TRBD2|TRBJ2-2
CASSPPGLAGGPGTGELFF
TGTGCCAGCAGTCCTCCGGGACTAGCGGGGGGGCCGGGGACCGGGGAGCTGTTTTTT
>TRBV6-4|.|TRBD2|TRBJ2-1
CASSTSGGWGNEQFF
TGTGCCAGCAGCACTAGCGGGGGTTGGGGCAATGAGCAGTTCTTC
>TRBV18|.|TRBD1|TRBJ2-5
CASSPGWTGETQYF
TGTGCCAGCTCACCCGGCTGGACAGGGGAGACCCAGTACTTC
>TRBV5-1|.|.|TRBJ2-2
CASSPLTDTNTGELFF
TGCGCCAGCAGCCCTTTGACAGACACGAACACCGGGGAGCTGTTTTTT
>TRBV19|.|TRBD2|TRBJ2-1
CASSINLAGHEQFF
TGTGCCAGTAGTATAAACCTAGCGGGTCATGAGCAGTTCTTC
>TRBV7-6|.|TRBD1|TRBJ1-4
CASSAEGAGNEKLFF
TGTGCCAGCAGCGCTGAGGGGGCTGGTAATGAAAAACTGTTTTTT
>TRBV27|.|TRBD1|TRBJ1-5
CASSFDRVGQPQHF
TGTGCCAGCAGTTTCGACAGGGTTGGTCAGCCCCAGCATTTT
>TRBV5-6|.|.|TRBJ1-1
CASSFGAGTLRGTEAFF
TGTGCCAGCAGCTTCGGTGCCGGGACACTGAGGGGAACTGAAGCTTTCTTT
>TRBV7-2|.|.|TRBJ2-1
CASSPLRDTDYNEQFF
TGTGCCAGCAGTCCGCTACGGGACACGGATTACAATGAGCAGTTCTTC
>TRBV2|.|.|TRBJ2-3
CASRETYRDTDTQYF
TGTGCCAGCAGAGAAACGTACAGGGACACAGATACGCAGTATTTT
>TRBV19|.|.|TRBJ2-3
CASSIGLADTQYF
TGTGCCAGTAGTATTGGGCTGGCAGATACGCAGTATTTT
>TRBV6-5|.|.|TRBJ1-1
CASSMYRIMNTEAFF
TGTGCCAGCAGTATGTACAGGATTATGAACACTGAAGCTTTCTTT
>TRBV15|.|.|TRBJ2-5
CATSRDRGEETQYF
TGTGCCACCAGCAGAGATCGCGGGGAAGAGACCCAGTACTTC
>TRBV7-2|.|.|TRBJ1-6
CASSLVRGSSPLHF
TGTGCCAGCAGCTTAGTCAGGGGTAGCTCACCCCTCCACTTT
>TRBV7-2|.|TRBD2|TRBJ2-3
CASRFTSGSSTDTQYF
TGTGCCAGCAGGTTTACTAGCGGGAGTTCCACAGATACGCAGTATTTT
>TRBV2|.|.|TRBJ1-5
CASSQTGVVNQPQHF
TGTGCCAGCAGTCAGACCGGGGTAGTAAATCAGCCCCAGCATTTT
>TRBV10-2|.|.|TRBJ1-4
CASSVSQGSATNEKLFF
TGCGCCAGCAGTGTAAGTCAGGGATCTGCAACTAATGAAAAACTGTTTTTT
>TRBV15|.|.|TRBJ2-7
CATSRDRVQGYEQYF
TGTGCCACCAGCAGAGATAGGGTGCAGGGCTACGAGCAGTACTTC
>TRBV10-2|.|.|TRBJ2-1
CASSEVLAPPHNEQFF
TGCGCCAGCAGTGAGGTCCTAGCGCCTCCCCACAATGAGCAGTTCTTC
>TRBV4-3|few|.|TRBJ1-4
CASSQDTAGYEKLFF
TGCGCCAGCAGCCAAGATACTGCGGGGTATGAAAAACTGTTTTTT
>TRBV7-9|.|.|TRBJ1-2
CASTSGSYGYTF
TGTGCCAGCACCTCGGGTTCCTATGGCTACACCTTC
>TRBV11-2|.|TRBD1|TRBJ2-7
CASRPGQGIGEQYF
TGTGCCAGCAGACCCGGACAGGGTATAGGTGAGCAGTACTTC
>TRBV5-4|.|TRBD2|TRBJ2-6
CASGGVAGGAGANVLTF
TGTGCCAGCGGCGGAGTGGCGGGGGGCGCTGGGGCCAACGTCCTGACTTTC
>TRBV6-1|once|TRBD1|TRBJ1-4
CASSENRGEGEKLFF
TGTGCCAGCAGTGAAAACAGGGGAGAGGGTGAAAAACTGTTTTTT
>TRBV15|.|TRBD1|TRBJ2-7
CATSRLGQGWNEQYF
TGTGCCACCAGCAGACTGGGACAGGGGTGGAACGAGCAGTACTTC
>TRBV15|.|.|TRBJ1-2
CATSSHRVSYGYTF
TGTGCCACCAGCAGCCACAGGGTTAGCTATGGCTACACCTTC
>TRBV6-1|once|TRBD1|TRBJ1-2
CASSETQGAWYGYTF
TGTGCCAGCAGTGAGACTCAGGGGGCTTGGTATGGCTACACCTTC
>TRBV10-1|few|.|TRBJ2-3
CASSRAGLSTDTQYF
TGCGCCAGCAGTCGAGCGGGCCTAAGCACAGATACGCAGTATTTT
>TRBV5-6|.|.|TRBJ2-1
CTSSGPDSSYNEQFF
TGTACCAGCAGCGGGCCAGATAGCTCCTACAATGAGCAGTTCTTC
>TRBV7-8|.|TRBD1|TRBJ2-1
CASSSGQGIREQFF
TGTGCCAGCAGCTCGGGACAGGGAATCCGTGAGCAGTTCTTC
>TRBV7-2|.|.|TRBJ2-5
CASSYGRRAETQYF
TGTGCCAGCAGCTACGGACGGAGGGCCGAGACCCAGTACTTC
>TRBV19|.|.|TRBJ1-5
CASSMRALNQPQHF
TGTGCCAGTAGTATGCGGGCACTCAATCAGCCCCAGCATTTT
>TRBV4-1|few|TRBD1|TRBJ2-7
CASSQDKRGQPSYEQYF
TGCGCCAGCAGCCAAGACAAGAGGGGGCAGCCCTCCTACGAGCAGTACTTC
>TRBV6-5|few|.|TRBJ1-1
CASSLASENTEAFF
TGTGCCAGCAGTTTAGCGTCTGAGAACACTGAAGCTTTCTTT
>TRBV19|.|TRBD1|TRBJ2-2
CASIPTGDQSNTGELFF
TGTGCCAGTATCCCGACAGGGGACCAATCGAACACCGGGGAGCTGTTTTTT